Sequencing of this T cell receptor (beta chain) was carried out in a study of cytomegalovirus exposure and HLA in healthy donors listed by TCRdb under 2017. General notes on the study: An earlier analysis of a few hundred of the donors reported roughly 300 Gb of sequence data and 90 million to 120 million unique TCR beta sequences obtained from about 170 million T cells. An early release that covered roughly 600 HLA-typed donors contained approximately 300 gigabases of sequencing data and around 85 million unique TCR sequences. Of the approximately 400 genotyped donors, 65% to 90% were placed in the genetic ancestry cluster associated with self-reported Caucasian donors. The study was designed to test whether signatures of past pathogen exposure could be identified by cataloging public T cell receptors. Using immunosequencing, the study profiled T cell repertoires from about 620 subjects and related those repertoires to cytomegalovirus serostatus. In addition to the first cohort of 666 subjects, a separate validation cohort of 130 or so different subjects was used. To predict cytomegalovirus infection status, the study brought together high-throughput TCR immunosequencing, statistical association of individual TCRs with disease status, and machine learning. A later analysis re-analyzed previously published TCR beta repertoires from 500 to 700 donors and added high-resolution HLA genotyping to study TCR occurrence patterns. The later analysis used no new phenotypic data to find candidate immune exposures, relying instead on TCR beta sequences and their occurrence across donors. To decide whether each TCR beta V gene segment behaved as functional or pseudogenic, an earlier analysis of some 600 of the donors relied on high-throughput TCR beta sequencing. Donor age, sex, ethnicity and CMV serostatus were collected together with the repertoire data. Genome-wide SNP genotypes for about three fifths of the roughly 670 donors were used in a later genetic analysis, which treated that subset as a discovery cohort. Every discovery cohort repertoire had been produced on one sequencing platform. HLA typing included class I and class II loci at four-digit resolution. The number of typed donors differed by locus: about 620-640 for A, B, C, DRB1 and DQB1; approximately 530 for DQA1; 606 for DPA1; and about 450 for DPB1. Four to six DR-DQ haplotypes were handled as single units for association and clustering, since linkage in the cohort was strong. On average, about 200,000 unique TCR beta nucleotide sequences were sequenced per donor among a few hundred genotyped donors of the cohort, with 15% to 20% of those sequences being non-productive. Study-level results and caveats: Correlated functional status among segregating V segments might reflect linkage disequilibrium, but an unknown experimental factor could not be ruled out. A cluster of highly shared sequence variants was judged likely to be a technical artifact of the sequencing pipeline. Because counts were too low, about 15 rarely observed V segments, including chromosome 9 orphons, were left out of the earlier analysis of 587 of the donors. In the study, about 150 TCR beta chains were listed as associated with cytomegalovirus. Because some donors lacked HLA typing at each locus, the association tests relied only on the typed subset. In vitro tests confirmed that a few of the cytomegalovirus-associated TCR beta chains recognize cytomegalovirus antigens. Because the 87-base-pair reads could not distinguish some IMGT-functional V segments, including TRBV6-2 and TRBV6-3, those segments were excluded. At a false discovery rate of 0.05, a later analysis linked about 16,000 TCR beta sequences to specific HLA alleles. CMV serostatus was the only immune exposure information available for the cohort. In both the original and validation cohorts, the classifier was reported to diagnose cytomegalovirus status with high specificity and sensitivity. A later analysis found that most CMV-associated TCR beta chains appeared HLA-restricted, with HLA associations seemingly driven largely by CMV exposure. Compared with the 666-donor mean, donors in an Asian-associated ancestry cluster had fewer N-insertions in productive TCRs, according to a later genetic analysis. Most TCR sequences were seen in very few donors, while some public TCRs were found in many individuals. Only TCR beta chains were sequenced in this cohort, and the absence of alpha or paired-chain data limited detectable features. According to a later analysis, TCR association rates differed among HLA loci, with DRB1 alleles showing the most associated TCRs and HLA-C alleles showing the fewest. Broadly in line with IMGT annotations, most TCR beta V segments showed up in productive rearrangements about 90% or about 30% of the time in an earlier analysis of roughly 590 of the donors. According to the authors, the approach could potentially be generalized to other disease states and immunological phenotypes. When HLA alleles, especially DR and DQ, strongly co-occurred, attributing TCR associations to individual alleles was difficult. A further reported finding was that TCR beta sequences accurately predicted the HLA-A and HLA-B alleles for most subjects in the first cohort. Roughly uniform sequencing depth across donors was assumed in presence/absence analyses, although this assumption may not hold. In a later analysis, HLA-associated TCR beta chains showed more clonal expansion and lower generation probabilities than non-associated chains that were equally common. In a later analysis, several top co-occurrence clusters were reported to appear linked to parvovirus B19, influenza, CMV and Epstein-Barr virus. A later genetic analysis associated a missense DCLRE1C variant with V-gene and J-gene trimming of TCR beta chains, and an independent cohort replicated the association.

Including the terminal cysteine and phenylalanine, the CDR3 comprises 13 residues. The CDR3 DNA has 39 bases and is translated from base 1. Via the germline V gene, CDR1 is MNHEY and CDR2 SVGAGI. At the junction V is shortened by 6 bases and J by 4 bases, with 12 bases in between. The receptor library was made with the immunoSEQ multiplex PCR assay. For the multiplex PCR, a mixture combining 60 forward primers for TCR Vbeta segments and 13 reverse primers for TCR Jbeta segments was used. The CDR3 region of rearranged TCR beta genes was amplified from genomic DNA with a multiplex PCR assay. The amplified TCR beta libraries were sequenced on the Illumina HiSeq System as 87-base-pair reads. On the study's bioinformatics: Across the 670 or so repertoires, a later analysis counted some 80 million unique TCR beta chains, 9.5 million to 13 million of which were shared by at least two donors. To remove PCR and sequencing errors, raw reads were error-corrected and collapsed into unique sequences using a nearest-neighbor algorithm that merged closely related sequences. Alignment of CDR3 sequences to IMGT reference sequences was used to assign V, D and J gene segments. For a sequence to be retained, a match of at least six nucleotides was required to both a V gene segment and a J gene segment. A rearrangement counted as productive if the CDR3 had no stop codons and remained in frame with V and J, and every other rearrangement counted as non-productive. Following IMGT convention, CDR3 was defined as the stretch from the second conserved V-encoded cysteine to the conserved J-encoded phenylalanine. In an earlier analysis of some 550 of the donors, sequences lacking an unambiguous match to a single V gene segment were excluded. An earlier analysis of fewer than 750 of the donors classified V segments as functional when productive rearrangements were above 56.7% and as segregating when the standard deviation between donors was above 5%. To diagnose cytomegalovirus status from the catalog of TCR beta chain sequences, a statistical classification framework was built. A later analysis assigned V and J genes by comparing TCR nucleotide sequences with IMGT/GENE-DB human TR gene sequences. A later analysis assigned CDR3 sequences and most-parsimonious VDJ recombination scenarios with the TCRdist pipeline. A later analysis defined each TCR beta chain by its CDR3 amino acid sequence plus V-gene family, and excluded reads lacking a unique V-gene family. A later analysis removed 592 highly shared, low-generation-probability nucleotide sequences to deal with suspected cross-contamination and a sequencing artifact. For each public chain, a later analysis derived a clonal expansion index from normalized ranks of inferred template counts within each repertoire. In a later analysis, generation probabilities were computed with a VDJ recombination model fitted to out-of-frame rearrangements, and the resulting probabilities were checked against IGoR. Hypergeometric tests were used in a later analysis to score TCR-TCR, TCR-HLA and TCR-CMV co-occurrence, with a repertoire-size bias correction applied to the TCR pairs. In a later analysis, false discovery rates were estimated by permuting HLA or CMV assignments 20 times. In a later analysis, co-occurring TCRs were grouped with DBSCAN, and TCRdist sequence similarity was added when clustering was performed within HLA-allele-positive subsets. Repertoires with fewer than 30,000 or more than 120,000 public chains, plus five repertoires with anomalous nucleotide sharing, were excluded from co-occurrence clustering. As stored in TCRdb, this immuneACCESS dataset retains in-frame rearrangements with V and J assigned. A fraction of the clones does not appear; measured against another copy, unresolved V genes explain less than half of the discrepancy, and the remainder lacks a known reason. V, J and clone size are those of that table, while D and trimming were read from the DNA. The sample's table lists a count of more than 60,000 clones. The top ten constitute more than 15% of the sample.

A remark on this clone: Its cognate antigen has yet to be identified.

The cohort consisted of 666 healthy bone marrow donors. At the time of sampling, every cohort member was nominally healthy, though immune exposures that went unrecorded were likely present. The donor was CMV seronegative and was included in the group of about 350 seronegative cohort members. Every donor gave a peripheral blood sample, and the peripheral blood mononuclear cells from that sample were used for TCR beta sequencing. The Qiagen DNeasy Blood Extraction Kit was used to extract genomic DNA from the blood cell samples. Sequenced material: PBMCs. The sequence derives from a boy between 10 and 17 years old in good health and CMV-seronegative. The chain is assembled from TRBV6-5 and TRBJ1-2; 6 matching bases give a weak D call of TRBD1. This receptor has the CDR3 CASRAGAGYGYTF. DNA sequence: TGTGCCAGCAGGGCGGGGGCCGGCTATGGCTACACCTTC.